One and the same sample provided the 12 T cell receptor beta chains below, sequenced in a study of shared clonotypes between healthy human individuals. Profiled with immunoSEQ multiplex PCR; TCRdb holds only in-frame clones, not every one. The repertoire holds roughly 2.5 million clones, with more than 80% as singletons. The material sequenced was naive CD4+ T cells sorted from blood. Subset in this sample: CD45RA+ positively selected. The receptors shown here come from a man between 18 and 35 years old in good health.

Turning to this clone: In the same sample, other DNA sequences code for this CDR3. CDR3 coding DNA: TGCGCCAGCAGCTTGGATGGCGATACGCAGTATTTT. Translating it yields CASSLDGDTQYF. The rearrangement uses TRBV5-1 and TRBJ2-3; D is unresolved. Trimming pared 0 bases from V and 6 bases from J, leaving 5 bases between. This CDR3 is built from 12 residues. Looked up from germline, CDR1 is SGHRS and CDR2 is YFSETQ. Variable domain in full (rest from reference TRBV5-1 and TRBJ2-3): KAGVTQTPRYLIKTRGQQVTLSCSPISGHRSVSWYQQTPGQGLQFLFEYFSETQRNKGNFPGRFSGRQFSNSRSEMNVSTLELGDSALYLCASSLDGDTQYFGPGTRLTVL.

V is TRBV30 and J is TRBJ1-1; 8 bases line up with TRBD1. V shed 1 base and J 2 bases; nucleotides not matched to a gene: 6. Looked up from germline, CDR1 is GTSNPN and CDR2 is SVGIG (reference sequence). The CDR3 consists of 15 residues. Written as DNA, the CDR3 is TGTGCCTGGAGTGGGCTAGGACAGGGAAACACTGAAGCTTTCTTT. Protein sequence: CAWSGLGQGNTEAFF.

The V and J genes are TRBV6-5 and TRBJ1-1; unclear D gene. V lost 3 bases, J lost 0 bases, and 11 bases lay in between. CDR3 size: 15 residues. Germline values: CDR1 MNHEY, CDR2 SVGAGI. CDR3 DNA sequence: TGTGCCAGCAGTTATTGGGGTAGGCTGAACACTGAAGCTTTCTTT. It translates to CASSYWGRLNTEAFF.

Of note for this clone: The sample has other DNA sequences that encode this CDR3 too. The chain joins TRBV6-5 to TRBJ2-7; D is tentatively TRBD1 or TRBD2 (5 bases each). The CDR3 covers 11 residues. Trimming took 6 bases from V and 5 from J, leaving 8 bases between them. The germline V gene encodes CDR1 MNHEY and CDR2 SVGAGI. This chain's CDR3 is CASRRGDEQYF. The CDR3, as DNA: TGTGCCAGCAGGAGAGGGGACGAGCAGTACTTC.

V gene TRBV19 combines with J gene TRBJ2-1; 7 nucleotides line up with TRBD2. J was trimmed by 0 bases and V by 4 bases; bases with no gene match: 6. The CDR3 is made up of 16 amino acids. CDR1 and CDR2 from the germline V gene are LNHDA and SQIVND (reference sequence). The chain's CDR3 is CASSTRRGSSYNEQFF. The CDR3 DNA reads as TGTGCCAGTAGTACCCGCCGCGGGAGCTCCTACAATGAGCAGTTCTTC.

The chain combines TRBV5-6 with TRBJ2-1; TRBD2 agrees at 8 bases. CDR1 SGHDT and CDR2 YYEEEE come from the germline V gene. The CDR3 contains 16 residues. The V and J ends lost 3 bases and 2 bases, in that order; junction bases with no gene match: 7. The DNA for the CDR3 is TGTGCCAGCAGCTCGCAGCGGGAGTACCCCTACAATGAGCAGTTCTTC. Its protein product is CASSSQREYPYNEQFF.

The chain recombines TRBV7-2 with TRBJ2-5; 10 bases map to TRBD2. V lost 5 bases and J lost 1; bases outside the gene matches: 10. Germline-derived CDR1 and CDR2 are SGHTA and FQGNSA. This CDR3 has 17 residues. The DNA for the CDR3 is TGTGCCAGCAGCAACCCAACTAGCGGGAACAGCCAAGAGACCCAGTACTTC. As protein: CASSNPTSGNSQETQYF. The complete variable domain, with remaining parts taken from reference TRBV7-2 and TRBJ2-5, reads GAGVSQSPSNKVTEKGKDVELRCDPISGHTALYWYRQSLGQGLEFLIYFQGNSAPDKSGLPSDRFSAERTGGSVSTLTIQRTQQEDSAVYLCASSNPTSGNSQETQYFGPGTRLLVL.

The V and J genes are TRBV7-3 and TRBJ2-1; the D is unclear. Trimming stripped 5 bases from V and 2 bases from J, with 10 bases between. The CDR3 is 14 amino acids. Germline CDR1 is SGHTA and CDR2 is FQGTGA. CDR3 DNA sequence: TGTGCCAGCAGCCCTCCCGAGGCCTACAATGAGCAGTTCTTC. Translation: CASSPPEAYNEQFF.

The chain joins TRBV28 to TRBJ1-2; D unresolved. This CDR3 spans 12 amino acids. The germline CDR1 and CDR2 sequences are MDHEN and SYDVKM. Trimming stripped 9 bases from V and 6 bases from J, with 14 bases between. CDR3 DNA sequence: TGTGCCAGTTCTAGGGAGGACCATGGCTACACCTTC. Its protein is CASSREDHGYTF.

The chain combines TRBV9 with TRBJ1-2; D gene ambiguous. Per the germline V gene, CDR1 is SGDLS and CDR2 is YYNGEE. The ends were cut back, 3 bases at V and 8 bases at J, with 20 bases in the middle. The CDR3 totals 15 residues. CDR3 in amino acids: CASSALREGARGYTF. CDR3 sequence (DNA): TGTGCCAGCAGCGCCCTAAGGGAGGGTGCCAGGGGCTACACCTTC.

The V and J genes are TRBV28 and TRBJ1-6; 7 bases match TRBD1. The length of the CDR3 is 16 residues. With V trimmed by 4 bases and J by 4 bases, 7 bases remained unmatched. Per the germline V gene, CDR1 is MDHEN and CDR2 is SYDVKM. The DNA for the CDR3 is TGTGCCAGCAGTTCCATTACGGGACAGTATAATTCACCCCTCCACTTT. Translated: CASSSITGQYNSPLHF.

A few counts support this clone. The V and J genes are TRBV2 and TRBJ1-2; D unresolved. Germline assignment: CDR1 SNHLY and CDR2 FYNNEI. V lost 4 bases and J lost 3, with 12 bases in between. The CDR3 is made up of 14 amino acids. CDR3 sequence reads: CASSAAGTYYGYTF. In nucleotides, the CDR3 is TGTGCCAGCAGTGCCGCCGGCACCTACTATGGCTACACCTTC.